One and the same sample provided the 19 T cell receptor beta chains below, sequenced in a study of cytomegalovirus exposure and HLA in healthy donors. PCR primers comprised 60 Vbeta and 13 Jbeta primers. Assay: immunoSEQ multiplex PCR; the TCRdb copy retains only in-frame clones and omits some. Of approximately 85,000 clones listed, 62% are singletons. The sequenced material came from PBMCs. All receptors come from a woman in her thirties in good health and CMV-seropositive.

This clone was found a few times. V usage is TRBV19 and J usage is TRBJ1-2, with D perhaps TRBD1 (6 bases). The CDR3 length is 15 residues. The germline V and J ends were trimmed by 7 bases and 0 bases, with 15 bases remaining between them. Germline lookup yields CDR1 LNHDA and CDR2 SQIVND (reference sequence). CDR3 in DNA: TGTGCCAGTACCCTCACAGGGACCTCTAACTATGGCTACACCTTC. Translating gives CASTLTGTSNYGYTF. Full variable domain (missing parts from reference TRBV19 and TRBJ1-2): DGGITQSPKYLFRKEGQNVTLSCEQNLNHDAMYWYRQDPGQGLRLIYYSQIVNDFQKGDIAEGYSVSREKKESFPLTVTSAQKNPTAFYLCASTLTGTSNYGYTFGSGTRLTVV.

The rearrangement links TRBV28 to TRBJ1-1; the D is unclear. CDR3 size: 13 residues. Germline CDR1 reads MDHEN; CDR2 reads SYDVKM. The germline V and J ends were trimmed by 6 bases and 0 bases, with 8 bases remaining between them. The CDR3 here is CASRTTMNTEAFF. DNA of the CDR3: TGTGCCAGCAGGACAACCATGAACACTGAAGCTTTCTTT.

The V call is TRBV21-1, the J call TRBJ1-3. TRBV21-1 is noted as a pseudogene. This CDR3 contains 15 residues. The CDR3 loop is CASSKLSGEENTIYF. CDR3 sequence (DNA): TGTGCCAGCAGCAAATTGTCCGGGGAGGAAAACACCATATATTTT.

The chain recombines TRBV10-3 with TRBJ1-6, with TRBD1 matching 7 bases. The V segment lost 3 bases and the J segment 6 bases; nucleotides outside the gene matches: 8. The germline V gene encodes CDR1 ENHRY and CDR2 SYGVKD. CDR3 length equals 16 residues. The DNA of the CDR3 is TGTGCCATCAGTGAAACAGGCCAGGGGGGTAATTCACCCCTCCACTTT. Encoded protein: CAISETGQGGNSPLHF.

This clone occurred a few times. The J gene is TRBJ1-4, the V gene TRBV5-1; D perhaps matches TRBD1 (6 bases). Trimming removed 0 bases from V and 5 bases from J, with 8 bases in between. The germline CDR1 and CDR2 sequences are SGHRS and YFSETQ. This CDR3 is 14 amino acids long. CDR3 protein: CASSLERGNEKLFF. CDR3 sequence (DNA): TGCGCCAGCAGCTTGGAGAGGGGGAATGAAAAACTGTTTTTT.

This rearrangement joins TRBV6-6 to TRBJ2-1; 11 bases are shared with TRBD1. In germline, CDR1 is MNHNY, CDR2 SVGAGI (reference sequence). V trimming: 5 bases; J trimming: 7 bases; junction bases outside the gene matches: 7. The CDR3 extends over 15 amino acids. CDR3 bases: TGTGCCAGCAGTCCCGGACAGGGGGCTTCTAATGAGCAGTTCTTC. It translates to CASSPGQGASNEQFF.

The chain employs TRBV28 and TRBJ1-1, with D tentatively TRBD1 (5 bases). V was pared by 6 bases and J by 4 bases, with 9 bases between. This CDR3 has 12 amino acids. Germline assignment: CDR1 MDHEN and CDR2 SYDVKM. The DNA of the CDR3 is TGTGCCAGCAGGCTCAGGGTCACTGAAGCTTTCTTT. It yields the protein CASRLRVTEAFF. The variable domain in full, with the rest retrieved from reference TRBV28 and TRBJ1-1, is DVKVTQSSRYLVKRTGEKVFLECVQDMDHENMFWYRQDPGLGLRLIYFSYDVKMKEKGDIPEGYSVSREKKERFSLILESASTNQTSMYLCASRLRVTEAFFGQGTRLTVV.

This clone was observed once. This chain uses TRBV19 with TRBJ2-1; 7 bases map to TRBD1. Germline assignment: CDR1 LNHDA and CDR2 SQIVND (reference sequence). V shed 6 bases and J 6 bases; nucleotides not matched to a gene: 5. The CDR3 totals 13 residues. This CDR3 reads CASSLTGFNEQFF. CDR3 DNA sequence: TGTGCCAGTAGCTTGACAGGGTTCAATGAGCAGTTCTTC.

A note on this clone: The same CDR3 is also encoded by other DNA sequences in this sample. The V and J genes are TRBV4-1 and TRBJ1-2, with a possible D match to TRBD1 (5 bases). The CDR3 totals 13 residues. Deletions cut 1 base from V and 5 bases from J, with 8 bases between. Germline CDR1 reads MGHRA; CDR2 reads YSYEKL. CDR3 amino acids: CASSQGQGYGYTF. CDR3 sequence (DNA): TGCGCCAGCAGCCAAGGGCAGGGATATGGCTACACCTTC.

This clone turned up a few times. The gene calls are TRBV28 and TRBJ2-7; the D is unclear. The germline gives CDR1 MDHEN, CDR2 SYDVKM. The V and J ends lost 2 bases and 0 bases respectively, with 5 bases between them. CDR3 length equals 13 residues. CDR3 in amino acids: CASSLSLSYEQYF. CDR3 in DNA: TGTGCCAGCAGTTTAAGCCTCTCCTACGAGCAGTACTTC.

The V and J genes are TRBV10-2 and TRBJ1-1; tentative D call: TRBD1 (5 bases). The CDR3 is 14 amino acids. V was cut by 7 bases and J by 2 bases, with 14 bases left in between. Per germline, CDR1 WSHSY and CDR2 SAAADI. DNA for the CDR3: TGCGCCAGCACGAGAACAGGACAAAACACTGAAGCTTTCTTT. It specifies CASTRTGQNTEAFF.

The chain employs TRBV5-6 and TRBJ2-7; the D gene is possibly TRBD1 (6 bases). The CDR3 extends over 13 amino acids. CDR1 and CDR2 (germline): SGHDT, YYEEEE. Trimming stripped 4 bases from V and 6 bases from J, with 14 bases between. This CDR3 reads CASSEGVFVEQYF. The CDR3 DNA is TGTGCCAGCAGCGAGGGGGTTTTTGTCGAGCAGTACTTC.

A few counts support this clone. The chain joins TRBV30 to TRBJ1-2, with a tentative D call TRBD1 (5 bases). This CDR3 contains 13 residues. CDR1 and CDR2 from the germline V gene are GTSNPN and SVGIG (reference sequence). V lost 2 bases to trimming and J lost 10 bases, with 17 bases between them. CDR3 loop: CAWSTNYGTSYTF. The CDR3 bases are TGTGCCTGGAGTACGAACTACGGGACTTCCTACACCTTC.

The count of this clone is one. This chain uses TRBV5-1 with TRBJ1-5; a weak D match, TRBD1 (6 bases). Germline assignment: CDR1 SGHRS and CDR2 YFSETQ. Deletions cut 3 bases from V and 5 bases from J, with 9 bases between. CDR3 length equals 13 residues. The DNA of the CDR3 is TGCGCCAGCAGCTCACAGGGAGATCAGCCCCAGCATTTT. Translation gives CASSSQGDQPQHF.

The genes are TRBV4-2 and TRBJ2-3; a weak D match, TRBD1 (5 bases). There are 16 residues in the CDR3. Germline V gene sequence: CDR1 LGHNA, CDR2 YNFKEQ. Trimming cost V 1 base and J 1 base, with 12 bases left between them. This chain's CDR3 is CASSQVSGSGTDTQYF. The CDR3 DNA reads as TGTGCCAGCAGCCAAGTATCAGGGTCGGGCACAGATACGCAGTATTTT.

The V and J genes are TRBV27 and TRBJ1-2, with 7 positions matching TRBD1. CDR1 and CDR2 (germline): MNHEY, SMNVEV (reference sequence). The ends lost 5 bases at V and 7 bases at J; junction bases unmatched: 16. This CDR3 spans 16 amino acids. CDR3 sequence reads: CASSTEVRGRLGGYTF. CDR3 bases: TGTGCCAGCAGTACCGAGGTTAGGGGGCGCTTGGGTGGCTACACCTTC.

The CDR3 DNA follows: TGTGCCATCAGCCCCGATCGTAGTGAAAAACTGTTTTTT. Translation gives CAISPDRSEKLFF. The chain recombines TRBV10-3 with TRBJ1-4; D remains ambiguous. Germline V gene lookup returns CDR1 ENHRY and CDR2 SYGVKD. Trimming took off 6 bases at V and 7 bases at J, with 12 bases between the two ends. The CDR3 spans 13 residues.

The chain uses TRBV11-3 and TRBJ1-5, with a possible D match to TRBD1 (6 bases). This CDR3 region has 16 residues. V lost 11 bases, J lost 4 bases, and 24 bases lay in between. In germline, CDR1 is SGHNT, CDR2 YENEEA. The CDR3 spells CAPRGIGAQGNQPQHF. The CDR3 region has the DNA TGTGCCCCAAGAGGGATTGGGGCGCAGGGGAATCAGCCCCAGCATTTT. Filled out from reference TRBV11-3 and TRBJ1-5, the complete variable domain reads EAGVVQSPRYKIIEKKQPVAFWCNPISGHNTLYWYLQNLGQGPELLIRYENEEAVDDSQLPKDRFSAERLKGVDSTLKIQPAELGDSAVYLCAPRGIGAQGNQPQHFGDGTRLSIL.

Notes on this clone: The same CDR3 also results from other DNA sequences found in this sample. The chain is built from TRBV28 and TRBJ2-3, with TRBD2 identical over 10 bases. The germline V gene has CDR1 MDHEN and CDR2 SYDVKM. Trimming took 5 bases from V and 9 from J; bases not matched to a gene: 11. The CDR3 is 15 residues long. CDR3 in DNA: TGTGCCAGCAGTGGTCAGCGGGGGGGCCCGTCCACGCAGTATTTT. It specifies CASSGQRGGPSTQYF. Supplemented by reference TRBV28 and TRBJ2-3, the full variable domain reads DVKVTQSSRYLVKRTGEKVFLECVQDMDHENMFWYRQDPGLGLRLIYFSYDVKMKEKGDIPEGYSVSREKKERFSLILESASTNQTSMYLCASSGQRGGPSTQYFGPGTRLTVL.